Listed below are T cell receptor beta chains from one sample, sequenced in a study of CD8+CD57+ T cells in acquired aplastic anemia. A single record per CDR3 protein comes from TCRdb applying MiXCR to the reads. The repertoire consists of hundreds of thousands of distinct CDR3 sequences, with more than 45% occurring once and the leading ten covering 7.8%. The source material was sorted CD4+, CD8+, or CD8+CD57+ T cells (not recorded which) from PBMCs. Receptors were obtained from a human donor with aplastic anemia. CDR3s include the opening cysteine and the closing phenylalanine or tryptophan. D genes are given only for firm matches. A clone size is listed for some rows: how often the clone was seen (once, few, many), or a class if it is expanded.

j_call,v_call,d_call,clone_size,cdr3_nt,cdr3_aa
TRBJ2-7,TRBV15,TRBD2,many,TGTGCCACCAGCCCGACTAGCGGGGCTACCTACGAGCAGTACTTC,CATSPTSGATYEQYF
TRBJ1-6,TRBV20-1,TRBD1,.,TGCAGTGCTAGCGGGACAGCCGATTCACCCCTCCACTTT,CSASGTADSPLHF
TRBJ2-7,TRBV20-1,TRBD1,.,TGCAGTGCTAGAGATTTCAGGGGGTACGAGCAGTACTTC,CSARDFRGYEQYF
TRBJ2-4,TRBV29-1,TRBD1,.,TGCAGCGCCTCGACAGGGGAAGGGAACATTCAGTACTTC,CSASTGEGNIQYF
TRBJ2-7,TRBV5-1,.,many,TGTGCCAGCAGCTTTTCCTACGAGCAGTACTTC,CASSFSYEQYF
TRBJ1-1,TRBV30,.,few,TGTGCCTGCCAGGGACGGGGCGCTGAAGCTTTCTTT,CACQGRGAEAFF
TRBJ2-1,TRBV20-1,.,many,TGCAGTGCTAATCTACAGGACAATGAGCAGTTCTTC,CSANLQDNEQFF
TRBJ2-2,TRBV30,.,.,TGTGCCTGGAGTACGGGACTCCCTGGAAACGGGGAGCTGTTTTTT,CAWSTGLPGNGELFF
TRBJ1-2,TRBV7-9,.,few,TGTGCCAGCAGCGTCCCAAACCAACGACTCTTCGATGGCTACACCTTC,CASSVPNQRLFDGYTF
TRBJ2-2,TRBV19,.,once,TGTGCCAGTAGACGGGCAGGGCTCGGCGGGGAGCTGTTTTTT,CASRRAGLGGELFF
TRBJ2-1,TRBV12-3/TRBV12-4,TRBD2,many,TGTGCCAGCAGTTTAGTAGGTGGCCGGGGAGGGGTCAATGAGCAGTTCTTC,CASSLVGGRGGVNEQFF
TRBJ1-6,TRBV12-3/TRBV12-4,.,few,TGTGCCAGCAGTTTGCGACCGAATTCACCCCTCCACTTT,CASSLRPNSPLHF
TRBJ2-2,TRBV24-1,.,.,TGTGCCACCAGTAACTCAGGGGGGACCGGGGAGCTGTTTTTT,CATSNSGGTGELFF
TRBJ1-5,TRBV20-1,.,.,TGCAGTGCCTTCACAACCGGGAGTCAGCCCCAGCATTTT,CSAFTTGSQPQHF
TRBJ1-5,TRBV3-1,TRBD1,many,TGTGCCAGCAGCCCAGGACAGGGCCCTCAGCCCCAGCATTTT,CASSPGQGPQPQHF
TRBJ2-7,TRBV7-6,.,many,TGTGCCAGCAGCTTCGGGGGCCCCGAGCAGTACTTC,CASSFGGPEQYF
TRBJ1-1,TRBV7-3,.,many,TGTGCCAGCAGCTTAAATGGACAAGGGAACACTGAAGCTTTCTTT,CASSLNGQGNTEAFF
TRBJ1-2,TRBV20-1,.,once,TGCAGTGCTAGAGACCCCTCGACTAGCGGGAGGGAGAGGGAGAGGGGTGGCTACACCTTC,CSARDPSTSGRERERGGYTF
TRBJ1-1,TRBV19,TRBD1,.,TGTGCCAGTAGTGCGACAGGGGGCACTGAAGCTTTCTTT,CASSATGGTEAFF
TRBJ1-2,TRBV4-3,.,many,TGCGCCAGCAGCCAAGAGGGCTATGGCTACACCTTC,CASSQEGYGYTF
TRBJ2-5,TRBV24-1,.,many,TGTGCCACCAGTGATCCCACCTGGGGTGGACAAGAGACCCAGTACTTC,CATSDPTWGGQETQYF
TRBJ1-4,TRBV4-3,.,.,TGCGCCAGCAGCCAAGATTCTGCAACTAATGAAAAACTGTTTTTT,CASSQDSATNEKLFF
TRBJ1-1,TRBV25-1,TRBD1,.,TGTGCCAGCACCCCAGGACAGGGGGCGGCTGAAGCTTTCTTT,CASTPGQGAAEAFF
TRBJ2-7,TRBV2,.,.,TGTGCCAGCCACGGACAGTCAAGCTCCTACGAGCAGTACTTC,CASHGQSSSYEQYF
TRBJ2-2,TRBV19,TRBD2,many,TGTGCCAGTAGTCAAGCAGCGGGAGCCGGGGAGCTGTTTTTT,CASSQAAGAGELFF
TRBJ2-2,TRBV24-1,.,.,TGTGCCACCAGTGATTTGACCGGGGAGCTGTTTTTT,CATSDLTGELFF
TRBJ2-7,TRBV2,TRBD2,.,TGTGCCAGCAGTGAACTAGCGGCCTACGAGCAGTACTTC,CASSELAAYEQYF
TRBJ1-2,TRBV12-3/TRBV12-4,.,few,TGTGCCAGCAGTTTGGACACCACCTATGGCTACACCTTC,CASSLDTTYGYTF
TRBJ2-3,TRBV7-9,TRBD2,.,TGTGCCAGCAGCATAGGACTAGCGGTAGGATCAGATACGCAGTATTTT,CASSIGLAVGSDTQYF
TRBJ1-2,TRBV5-8,.,many,TGTGCCAGCAGCTTGAGGGGCAGCTCCTATGGCTACACCTTC,CASSLRGSSYGYTF
TRBJ2-5,TRBV20-1,.,many,TGCAGTGCGACGCAGGGGGGTCAGGAGACCCAGTACTTC,CSATQGGQETQYF
TRBJ2-3,TRBV7-3,.,.,TGTGCCAGCAGCGTAGGGGGAGGATTAGATACGCAGTATTTT,CASSVGGGLDTQYF
TRBJ1-6,TRBV25-1,.,.,TGTGCCAGCAGTGTCCAGGGCCCACCCCTCCACTTT,CASSVQGPPLHF
TRBJ1-1,TRBV30,.,many,TGTGCCTGGAGTGTAGTGGTGAACACTGAAGCTTTCTTT,CAWSVVVNTEAFF
TRBJ2-7,TRBV7-6,TRBD2,.,TGTGCCAGCGGGGGACTAGCGGGGGGCACCTACGAGCAGTACTTC,CASGGLAGGTYEQYF
TRBJ2-4,TRBV10-3,.,.,TGTGCCATCAGTGAGGGATCGGGGATGGGCATTCAGTACTTC,CAISEGSGMGIQYF
TRBJ2-2,TRBV29-1,.,.,TGCAGCGTTGAACTAAGGAGGAACACCGGGGAGCTGTTTTTT,CSVELRRNTGELFF
TRBJ1-2,TRBV27,.,.,TGTGCCAGCAGTCCTACAGAAACTAACTATGGCTACACCTTC,CASSPTETNYGYTF
TRBJ2-3,TRBV27,TRBD1,many,TGTGCCGCCAGGGGACAGGTCACAGATACGCAGTATTTT,CAARGQVTDTQYF